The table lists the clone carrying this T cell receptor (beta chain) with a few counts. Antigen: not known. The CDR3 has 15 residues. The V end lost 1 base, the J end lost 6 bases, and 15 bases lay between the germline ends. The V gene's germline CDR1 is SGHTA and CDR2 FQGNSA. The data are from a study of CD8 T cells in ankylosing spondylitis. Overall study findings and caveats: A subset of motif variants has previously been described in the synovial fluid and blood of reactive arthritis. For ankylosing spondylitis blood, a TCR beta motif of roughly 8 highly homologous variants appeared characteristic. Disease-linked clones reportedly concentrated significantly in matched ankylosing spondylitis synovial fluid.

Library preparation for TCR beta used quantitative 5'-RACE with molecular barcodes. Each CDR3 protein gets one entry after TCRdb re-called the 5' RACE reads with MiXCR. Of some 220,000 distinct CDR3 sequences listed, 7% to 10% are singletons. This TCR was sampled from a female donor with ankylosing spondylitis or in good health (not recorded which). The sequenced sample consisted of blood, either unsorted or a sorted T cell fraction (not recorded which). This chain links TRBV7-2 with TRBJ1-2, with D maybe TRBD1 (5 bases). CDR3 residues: CASSLGQTKWDGYTF. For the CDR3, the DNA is TGTGCCAGCAGCTTAGGACAGACAAAATGGGATGGCTACACCTTC.